This TCR beta chain was obtained from a study of Graves' ophthalmopathy and Graves' hyperthyroidism. About the research overall: Researchers classed hyperthyroidism as stable given no ophthalmopathy within 18 months of follow-up. Study conclusions and caveats: Stable hyperthyroidism and ophthalmopathy were told apart by a 13-signature model, which achieved about 88% sensitivity and just over 80% specificity. Among thyroid clonotypes expanded above 0.001 frequency, most also appeared in blood.

The sequenced template was RNA, covering the TCR beta CDR3 region. HTBI-primed RT-PCR formed the first round, and a multiplex PCR formed the second. TCRdb recomputed calls from the multiplex PCR reads with MiXCR, one row per CDR3 protein. Of more than 1,000,000 distinct CDR3 sequences listed, approximately 35% are singletons. Clinicians diagnosed using symptoms, serum thyroxine, TRAb, thyroid ultrasound and orbital computed tomography. This clonotype was seen more than once but under ten times. The antigen remains unidentified. With 3 bases removed from V and 8 bases from J, the gap between germline ends came to 13 bases. The CDR3 runs to 13 residues. Germline loops: CDR1 MNHEY, CDR2 SMNVEV (reference sequence).

The material sequenced was peripheral blood or thyroid tissue (not recorded which). The J gene is TRBJ1-2, the V gene TRBV27, with D perhaps matching TRBD1 (6 bases). The sequence came from an adult man with Graves' hyperthyroidism. The CDR3 reads CASSFGGAGGYTF. CDR3 bases: TGTGCCAGCAGTTTCGGGGGGGCTGGGGGCTACACCTTC.